This T cell receptor beta chain was obtained from a study of cytomegalovirus exposure and HLA in healthy donors. Study-wide context: It was reported in a later analysis that the 95 to 150 validation repertoires used the same platform as the roughly 670 first-cohort repertoires.

Sequencing used immunoSEQ multiplex PCR; TCRdb keeps in-frame clones, though not all of them. This table has about 240,000 clones, approximately 83% appearing once. Separate from the approximately 700-subject first cohort was the approximately 120-subject validation cohort, to which the donors belonged. The CDR3 is 12 residues long. V dropped 1 base and J dropped 7 bases, with 8 bases sitting between them. Germline V gene lookup returns CDR1 GTSNPN and CDR2 SVGIG (reference sequence). This receptor was identified in a woman aged 30 to 39 in good health and CMV-seropositive. The chain carries TRBV30 and TRBJ1-5; D is undetermined. The specimen sequenced was PBMCs. CDR3 in amino acids: CAWSGQEQPQHF. The DNA of the CDR3 is TGTGCCTGGAGTGGGCAGGAACAGCCCCAGCATTTT.